This TCR beta chain emerged from a study of Graves' ophthalmopathy and Graves' hyperthyroidism (dated by TCRdb to the late 2010s). For context, the study as a whole: Peripheral blood samples were taken at the time of initial diagnosis, before any treatment was given. TCR beta repertoire signatures were used to distinguish Graves' ophthalmopathy from Graves' hyperthyroidism and to predict progression to ophthalmopathy. In total, approximately 130 blood samples were TCR-sequenced: 43 ophthalmopathy, roughly 77 hyperthyroidism and some 17 hyperthyroidism-to-ophthalmopathy patients. To explore V-J signatures that distinguish ophthalmopathy from hyperthyroidism, a discovery set of more than 90 patients was enrolled, made up of under 50 with ophthalmopathy and some 60 with stable hyperthyroidism. An independent validation cohort was composed of 18 hyperthyroidism patients and around 16 patients who later progressed from hyperthyroidism to ophthalmopathy. In several hyperthyroidism patients, the T-cell repertoire of thyroid tissue was compared with the T-cell repertoire of blood. Following sample collection, hyperthyroidism patients were given methimazole at a starting dose of 30 mg daily, and ophthalmopathy patients were given high-dose intravenous methylprednisolone. The 75 to 100 discovery patients were divided at random into training and test sets in a 7:3 ratio.

For repertoire sequencing, the TCR beta CDR3 regions were amplified from RNA transcripts. The first round was an RT-PCR using HTBI primers with the Qiagen OneStep RT-PCR kit, and this first round was followed by a second-round multiplex PCR, then size selection and purification. Libraries were sequenced paired-end with 100 bp reads on an Illumina HiSeq2000. The authors' pipeline ran thus. SOAPnuke was used for read processing, and reads with adapters, uncalled bases, a mean Phred below 15, or no exact constant-primer or identifier match were discarded. High-quality paired reads were merged with COPE v1.2.5. Each unique nucleotide sequence was treated as a clonotype, and MiTCR v1.1 was used to align the clonotypes to the IMGT TRB V, D and J references. Analysis was restricted to V-J combinations with a frequency above 0.0001, which covered about 99% of repertoires. A TCR clonal expansion and chaos score per V-J combination was defined as the ratio of F50 clonal expansion to chaos observed in the TCRdist matrix. Welch's t-statistics and random forest were used to reduce the features to approximately 13 V-J combinations, which were then used as input to a naive Bayes classifier. The Morisita-Horn index was used to measure how similar the thyroid and blood repertoires were. Clones were called with MiXCR by TCRdb after fastp trimmed the public reads at Q25, and only in-frame beta chains were retained. All rows with the same CDR3 protein become a single entry with the most common DNA and genes. TCRdb's processing, not the authors', yielded these V and J calls. The sample yields 400,000 to 500,000 distinct CDR3 sequences; roughly 21% were counted once. Of the sample, approximately 3.2% is held by the ten largest clones.

From the germline V gene, CDR1 is MDHEN and CDR2 is SYDVKM. Trimming removed 3 bases from V and 2 bases from J, leaving 13 bases between the germline ends. The CDR3 contains 15 residues, cysteine and phenylalanine counted. Of all the DNA, just the CDR3 is kept, 45 bases in frame from base 1. Stable hyperthyroidism was defined as no progression to ophthalmopathy within 18 months of follow-up. Patients with hyperthyroidism were aged 18 to 65 years, had been newly diagnosed, and had a disease duration of less than 2 months. Anyone with other autoimmune diseases, uncontrolled infections, pregnancy or lactation was excluded from the study. Diagnosis was based on clinical symptoms, serum thyroxine, TRAb, thyroid ultrasound and orbital computed tomography. PBMCs were isolated from more than 9 ml of fresh peripheral blood by Ficoll-Paque density gradient centrifugation. Total RNA was extracted with Trizol reagent and quality-checked on an Agilent 2100 Bioanalyzer.

This clonotype appeared many times. The specificity of this receptor is unknown. One base away there is no much larger clone; base qualities are not given. Overall study results and their limits: In validation, the model predicted ophthalmopathy progression with 70.59% sensitivity and around 72% specificity; 12 predicted patients were CT-confirmed with GO in a median of about 6.1 months. Sample size was not statistically predetermined, and group allocation was not concealed from the investigators. In cross-validation, the 13-signature model distinguished ophthalmopathy from stable hyperthyroidism with nearly 90% sensitivity and around 81% specificity, while in the test set the corresponding values were about 80% and 75%. Among expanded thyroid clonotypes with frequency above 0.001, most also showed up in blood, which suggests that blood repertoires may reflect the thyroid immune response.

Material: peripheral blood. The source of this sequence is a woman younger than 30 with stable Graves' hyperthyroidism. Donor details come from another sample of the same person, matched by shared clones. Rearrangement joined TRBV28 to TRBJ2-5; the D gene remains uncertain. The DNA is as follows: TGTGCCAGCAGTTTTCTAACAACCCCACAAGAGACCCAGTACTTC. Its protein is CASSFLTTPQETQYF.